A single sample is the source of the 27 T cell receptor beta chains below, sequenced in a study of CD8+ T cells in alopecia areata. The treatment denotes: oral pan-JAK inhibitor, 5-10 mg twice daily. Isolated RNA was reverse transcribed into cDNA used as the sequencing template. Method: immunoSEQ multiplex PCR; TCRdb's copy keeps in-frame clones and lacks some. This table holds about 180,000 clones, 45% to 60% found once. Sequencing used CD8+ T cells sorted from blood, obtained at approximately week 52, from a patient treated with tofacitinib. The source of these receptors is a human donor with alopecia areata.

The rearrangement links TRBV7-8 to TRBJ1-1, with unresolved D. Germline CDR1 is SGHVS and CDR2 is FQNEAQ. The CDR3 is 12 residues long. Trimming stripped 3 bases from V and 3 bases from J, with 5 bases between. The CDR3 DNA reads TGTGCCAGCAGCTTCCAGGACACTGAAGCTTTCTTT. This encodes CASSFQDTEAFF.

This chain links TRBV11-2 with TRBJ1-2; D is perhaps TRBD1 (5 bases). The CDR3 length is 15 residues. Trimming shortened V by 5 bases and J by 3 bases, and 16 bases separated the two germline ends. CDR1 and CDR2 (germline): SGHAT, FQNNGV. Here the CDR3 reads CASSPPRRAYYGYTF. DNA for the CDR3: TGTGCCAGCAGCCCGCCCCGCAGGGCTTACTATGGCTACACCTTC.

The CDR3: CASSLLEGKMYQETQYF. The CDR3 region has the DNA TGCGCCAGCAGCCTCTTAGAGGGAAAAATGTACCAAGAGACCCAGTACTTC. The rearrangement uses TRBV4-1 and TRBJ2-5; a possible D gene is TRBD2 (5 bases). The CDR3 sequence is 17 residues long. Germline CDR1 reads MGHRA; CDR2 reads YSYEKL. Trimming took 4 bases from V and 0 from J, leaving 18 bases between them.

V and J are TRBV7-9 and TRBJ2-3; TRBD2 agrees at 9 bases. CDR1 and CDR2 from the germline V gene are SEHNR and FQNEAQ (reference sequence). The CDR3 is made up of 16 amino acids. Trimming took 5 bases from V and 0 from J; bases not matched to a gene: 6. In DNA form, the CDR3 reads TGTGCCAGCAGCACCTTGACTAGCGGAAGCACAGATACGCAGTATTTT. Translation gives CASSTLTSGSTDTQYF. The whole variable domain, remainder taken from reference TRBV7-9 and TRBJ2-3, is DTGVSQNPRHKITKRGQNVTFRCDPISEHNRLYWYRQTLGQGPEFLTYFQNEAQLEKSRLLSDRFSAERPKGSFSTLEIQRTEQGDSAMYLCASSTLTSGSTDTQYFGPGTRLTVL.

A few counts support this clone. The DNA for the CDR3 is TGCAGCGTTGTAGATCGTGTTATTTACAATGAGCAGTTCTTC. Translating gives CSVVDRVIYNEQFF. The chain has TRBV29-1 and TRBJ2-1; D gene unclear. This CDR3 comprises 14 residues. Germline V CDR1 and CDR2: SQVTM, ANQGSEA. V was shortened by 4 bases and J by 4 bases, with 14 bases between the two germline ends.

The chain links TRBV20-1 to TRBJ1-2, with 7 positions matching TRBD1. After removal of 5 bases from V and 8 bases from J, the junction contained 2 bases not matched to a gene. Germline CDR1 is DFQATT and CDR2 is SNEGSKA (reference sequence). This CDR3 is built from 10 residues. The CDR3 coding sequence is TGCAGTGCTGACAGGGACGGCTACACCTTC. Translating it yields CSADRDGYTF.

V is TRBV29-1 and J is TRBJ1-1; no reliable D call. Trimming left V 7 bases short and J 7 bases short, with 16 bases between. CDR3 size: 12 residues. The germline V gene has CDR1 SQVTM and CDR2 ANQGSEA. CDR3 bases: TGCAGCGCCTGTTACGGGGAGGGTGAAGCTTTCTTT. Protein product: CSACYGEGEAFF.

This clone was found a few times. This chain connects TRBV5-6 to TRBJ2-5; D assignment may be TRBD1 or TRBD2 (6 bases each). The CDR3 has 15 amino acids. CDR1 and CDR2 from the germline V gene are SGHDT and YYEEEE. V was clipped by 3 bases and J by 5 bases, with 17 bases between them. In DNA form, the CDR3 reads TGTGCCAGCAGCTCCTTGGGGGGCGAATCGGAGACCCAGTACTTC. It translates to CASSSLGGESETQYF.

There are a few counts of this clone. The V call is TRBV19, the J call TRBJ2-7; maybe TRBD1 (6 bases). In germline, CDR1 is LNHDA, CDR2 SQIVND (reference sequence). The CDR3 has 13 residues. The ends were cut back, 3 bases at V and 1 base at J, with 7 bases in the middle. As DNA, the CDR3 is TGTGCCAGTAGTATCGGACAGTCCTACGAGCAGTACTTC. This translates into CASSIGQSYEQYF.

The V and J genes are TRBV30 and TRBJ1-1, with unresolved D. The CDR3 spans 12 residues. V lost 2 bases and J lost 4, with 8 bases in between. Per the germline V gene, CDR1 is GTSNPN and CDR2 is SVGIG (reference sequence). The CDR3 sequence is CAWSISVTEAFF. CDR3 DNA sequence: TGTGCCTGGAGTATTTCAGTCACTGAAGCTTTCTTT.

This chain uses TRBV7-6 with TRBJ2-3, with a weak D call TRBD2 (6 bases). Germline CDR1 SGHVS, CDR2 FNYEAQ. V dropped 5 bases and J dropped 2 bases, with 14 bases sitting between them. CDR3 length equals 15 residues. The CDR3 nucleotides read TGTGCCAGCAGCAAGGGGACTGGCGTCACAGATACGCAGTATTTT. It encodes CASSKGTGVTDTQYF.

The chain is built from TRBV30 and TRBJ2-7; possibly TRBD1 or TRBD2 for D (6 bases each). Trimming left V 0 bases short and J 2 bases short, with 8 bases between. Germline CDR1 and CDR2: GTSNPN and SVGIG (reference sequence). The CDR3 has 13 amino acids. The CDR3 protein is CAWSVGGTYEQYF. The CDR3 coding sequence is TGTGCCTGGAGTGTAGGGGGGACCTACGAGCAGTACTTC. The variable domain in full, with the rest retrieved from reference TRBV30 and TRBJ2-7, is SQTIHQWPATLVQPVGSPLSLECTVEGTSNPNLYWYRQAAGRGLQLLFYSVGIGQISSEVPQNLSASRPQDRQFILSSKKLLLSDSGFYLCAWSVGGTYEQYFGPGTRLTVT.

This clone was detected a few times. CDR3 loop: CASSPRRLQETQYF. CDR3 bases: TGTGCCAGCTCACCCAGGCGCCTCCAAGAGACCCAGTACTTC. V is TRBV18 and J is TRBJ2-5, with D unresolved. CDR3 length: 14 amino acids. CDR1 is KGHSH, CDR2 LQKENI, per germline. The ends were cut back, 3 bases at V and 1 base at J, with 9 bases in the middle.

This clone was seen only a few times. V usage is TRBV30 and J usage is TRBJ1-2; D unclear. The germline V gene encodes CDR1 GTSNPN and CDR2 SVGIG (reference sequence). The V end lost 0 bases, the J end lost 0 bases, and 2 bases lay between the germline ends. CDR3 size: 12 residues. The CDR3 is CAWSVSNYGYTF. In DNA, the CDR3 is TGTGCCTGGAGTGTTTCTAACTATGGCTACACCTTC.

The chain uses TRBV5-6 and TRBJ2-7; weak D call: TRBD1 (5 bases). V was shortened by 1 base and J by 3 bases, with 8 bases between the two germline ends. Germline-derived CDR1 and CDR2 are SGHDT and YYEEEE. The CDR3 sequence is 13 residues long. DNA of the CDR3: TGTGCCAGCAGCTTGAGACAGTTCTACGAGCAGTACTTC. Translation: CASSLRQFYEQYF.

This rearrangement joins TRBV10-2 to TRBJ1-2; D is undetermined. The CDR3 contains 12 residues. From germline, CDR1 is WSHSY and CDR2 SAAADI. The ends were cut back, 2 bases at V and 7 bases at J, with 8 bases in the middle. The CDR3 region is CASSEGPGGYTF. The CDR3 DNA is TGCGCCAGCAGTGAGGGCCCGGGTGGCTACACCTTC.

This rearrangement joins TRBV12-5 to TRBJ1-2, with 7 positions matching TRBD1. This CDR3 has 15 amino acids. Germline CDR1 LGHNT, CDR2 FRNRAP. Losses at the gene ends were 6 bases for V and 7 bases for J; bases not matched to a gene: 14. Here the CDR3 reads CASGYFIGTVAGYTF. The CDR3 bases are TGTGCTAGTGGATACTTCATCGGGACAGTCGCTGGCTACACCTTC.

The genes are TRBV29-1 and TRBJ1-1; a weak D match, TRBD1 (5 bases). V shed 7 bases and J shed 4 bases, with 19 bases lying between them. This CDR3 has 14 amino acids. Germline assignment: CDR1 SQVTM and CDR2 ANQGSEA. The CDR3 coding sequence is TGCAGCGCCCGCGGGGCAGGAAAGGGCACTGAAGCTTTCTTT. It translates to CSARGAGKGTEAFF.

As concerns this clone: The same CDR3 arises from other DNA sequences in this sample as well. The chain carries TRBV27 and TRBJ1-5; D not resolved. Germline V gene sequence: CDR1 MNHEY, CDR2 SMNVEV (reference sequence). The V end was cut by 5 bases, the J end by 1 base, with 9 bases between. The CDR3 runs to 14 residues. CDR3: CASSTGGSNQPQHF. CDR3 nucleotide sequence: TGTGCCAGCAGTACCGGAGGGAGCAATCAGCCCCAGCATTTT.

For the CDR3, the DNA is TGTGCCAGCAGCAAGACAGGGACGGACACCGGGGAGCTGTTTTTT. Protein sequence: CASSKTGTDTGELFF. The rearrangement joins TRBV7-3 to TRBJ2-2; 7 nucleotides agree with TRBD1. The trim removed 5 bases at V and 3 bases at J, leaving 6 bases unmatched. Germline V gene sequence: CDR1 SGHTA, CDR2 FQGTGA. The CDR3 runs to 15 residues.

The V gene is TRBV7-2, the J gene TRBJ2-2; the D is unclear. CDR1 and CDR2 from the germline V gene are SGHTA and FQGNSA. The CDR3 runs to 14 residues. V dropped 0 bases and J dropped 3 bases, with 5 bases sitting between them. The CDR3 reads CASSLARYTGELFF. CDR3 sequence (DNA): TGTGCCAGCAGCTTAGCCAGATACACCGGGGAGCTGTTTTTT.

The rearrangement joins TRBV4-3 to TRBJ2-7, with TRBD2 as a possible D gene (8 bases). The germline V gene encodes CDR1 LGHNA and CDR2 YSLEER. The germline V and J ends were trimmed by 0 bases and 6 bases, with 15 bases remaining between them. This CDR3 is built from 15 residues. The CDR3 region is CASSQDREGAIEQYF. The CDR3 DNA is TGCGCCAGCAGCCAAGATCGGGAGGGGGCCATCGAGCAGTACTTC.

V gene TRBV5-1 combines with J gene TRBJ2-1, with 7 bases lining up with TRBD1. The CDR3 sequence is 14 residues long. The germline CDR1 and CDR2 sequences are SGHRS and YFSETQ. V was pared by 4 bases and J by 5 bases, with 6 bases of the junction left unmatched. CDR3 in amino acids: CASSPGTENNEQFF. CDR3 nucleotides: TGCGCCAGCAGCCCCGGGACAGAGAACAATGAGCAGTTCTTC. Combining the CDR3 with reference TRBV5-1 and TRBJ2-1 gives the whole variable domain KAGVTQTPRYLIKTRGQQVTLSCSPISGHRSVSWYQQTPGQGLQFLFEYFSETQRNKGNFPGRFSGRQFSNSRSEMNVSTLELGDSALYLCASSPGTENNEQFFGPGTRLTVL.

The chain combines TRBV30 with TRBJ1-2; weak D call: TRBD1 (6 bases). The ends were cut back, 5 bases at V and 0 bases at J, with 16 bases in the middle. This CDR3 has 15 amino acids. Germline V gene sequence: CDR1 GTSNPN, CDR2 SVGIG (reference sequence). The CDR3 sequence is CAWQPKTGTNYGYTF. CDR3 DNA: TGTGCCTGGCAACCCAAAACAGGGACTAACTATGGCTACACCTTC.

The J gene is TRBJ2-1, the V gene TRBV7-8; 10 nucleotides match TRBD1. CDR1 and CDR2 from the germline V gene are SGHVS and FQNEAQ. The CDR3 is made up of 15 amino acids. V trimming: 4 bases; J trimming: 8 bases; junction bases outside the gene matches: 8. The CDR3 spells CASSSTGGGLDEQFF. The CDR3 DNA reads TGTGCCAGCAGCTCGACAGGGGGCGGCCTCGATGAGCAGTTCTTC. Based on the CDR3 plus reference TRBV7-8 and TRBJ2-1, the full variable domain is GAGVSQSPRYKVAKRGQDVALRCDPISGHVSLFWYQQALGQGPEFLTYFQNEAQLDKSGLPSDRFFAERPEGSVSTLKIQRTQQEDSAVYLCASSSTGGGLDEQFFGPGTRLTVL.

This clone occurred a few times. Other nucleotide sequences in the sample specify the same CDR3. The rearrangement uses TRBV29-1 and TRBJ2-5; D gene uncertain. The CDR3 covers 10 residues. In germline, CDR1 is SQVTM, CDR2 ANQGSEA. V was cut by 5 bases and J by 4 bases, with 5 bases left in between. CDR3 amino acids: CSVLRETQYF. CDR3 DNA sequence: TGCAGCGTTCTTCGAGAGACCCAGTACTTC.

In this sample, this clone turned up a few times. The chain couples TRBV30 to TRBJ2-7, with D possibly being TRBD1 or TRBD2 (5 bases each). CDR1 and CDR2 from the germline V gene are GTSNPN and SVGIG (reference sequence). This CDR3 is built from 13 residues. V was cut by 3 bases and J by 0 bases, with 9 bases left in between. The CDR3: CAWRKRGSYEQYF. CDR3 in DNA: TGTGCCTGGAGGAAGAGGGGCTCCTACGAGCAGTACTTC.